This T cell receptor beta chain came from a study of glioma-infiltrating T cells after dendritic cell vaccination. Whole-study context: At biweekly intervals, patients got three intradermal dendritic cell vaccine injections.

Time point in this sample: after dendritic cell vaccination, including at tumor progression/relapse. Only patients with spare fresh-frozen tumor and over two years of follow-up were included. No glioblastoma patient carried an isocitrate dehydrogenase mutation. Primers: 60 V beta forward and 13 J beta reverse. The repertoire was sequenced with immunoSEQ multiplex PCR; TCRdb's copy has only in-frame clones and lacks some. In the table there are more than 95,000 clones, around 87% of which are singletons. The CDR3 is made up of 17 amino acids. Sequenced material: blood, taken after dendritic cell vaccination. The chain combines TRBV21-1 with TRBJ1-1; TRBD1, the table's D call, lacks a check against the DNA. TRBV21-1 is a recognized pseudogene. This clonotype was obtained from a human donor with glioblastoma. The CDR3 DNA sequence: TGTGCCAGCAGCCTGTCCACGCCCCCCGCAGGGAACACTGAAGCTTTCTTT. Protein: CASSLSTPPAGNTEAFF.